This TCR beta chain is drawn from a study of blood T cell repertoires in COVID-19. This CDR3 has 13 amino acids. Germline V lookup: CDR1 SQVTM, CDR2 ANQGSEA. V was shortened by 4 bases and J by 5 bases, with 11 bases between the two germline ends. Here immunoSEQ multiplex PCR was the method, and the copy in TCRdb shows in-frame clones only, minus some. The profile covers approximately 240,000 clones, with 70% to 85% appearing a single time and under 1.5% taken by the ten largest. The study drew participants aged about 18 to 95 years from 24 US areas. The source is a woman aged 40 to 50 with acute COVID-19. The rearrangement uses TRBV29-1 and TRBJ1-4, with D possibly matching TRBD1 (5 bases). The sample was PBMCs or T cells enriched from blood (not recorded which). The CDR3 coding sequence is TGCAGCGTTGGGTTAGGGGTGAATGAAAAACTGTTTTTT. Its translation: CSVGLGVNEKLFF.